These 14 T cell receptor beta chains share one sample of origin, sequenced in a study of blood T cell repertoires in COVID-19. TCRdb keeps only in-frame clones here, not all; method: immunoSEQ multiplex PCR. The sample holds approximately 500,000 clones, roughly nine tenths seen once. Sequencing input: peripheral blood. These receptors originate from a woman aged 50 to 60 with COVID-19, enrolled during active disease.

This chain uses TRBV3-1 (or the pseudogene TRBV3-2) with TRBJ1-2; D remains unclear. Between the trimmed V and J ends, which lost 0 bases and 9 bases, there was a span of 5 bases. The CDR3 runs 11 residues. Germline V gene sequence: CDR1 LGHDT, CDR2 YNNKEL (reference sequence). CDR3 amino acids: CASSQDNRYTF. In DNA form, the CDR3 reads TGTGCCAGCAGCCAAGATAATCGCTACACCTTC.

This clone was detected only once. This chain links TRBV2 with TRBJ2-7; D perhaps matches TRBD1 (6 bases). This CDR3 has 12 residues. V lost 9 bases and J 4 bases, leaving 13 bases between the germline ends. Germline V gene lookup returns CDR1 SNHLY and CDR2 FYNNEI. The CDR3, as DNA: TGTGCCAGAAAATTCACAGGGTACGAGCAGTACTTC. This translates into CARKFTGYEQYF.

The chain carries TRBV25-1 and TRBJ1-2, with TRBD1 matching 8 bases. V shed 4 bases, J shed 4 bases, and the junction held 5 bases outside the gene matches. CDR3 length: 14 residues. Germline values: CDR1 MGHDK, CDR2 SYGVNS. In DNA form, the CDR3 reads TGTGCCAGCAGTGGTGCAGGGGGCCTCTATGGCTACACCTTC. Its translation: CASSGAGGLYGYTF.

The sample holds one count of this clone. The genes are TRBV28 and TRBJ2-7; tentatively, D is TRBD2 (6 bases). The CDR3 covers 17 residues. Germline CDR1 and CDR2: MDHEN and SYDVKM. Trimming took off 1 base at V and 3 bases at J, with 19 bases between the two ends. In DNA form, the CDR3 reads TGTGCCAGCAGTTTATCACCCGGGGGAGTAGACGGCTACGAGCAGTACTTC. It codes for CASSLSPGGVDGYEQYF.

A single count supports this clone. The chain has TRBV21-1 and TRBJ2-7; the table's D call TRBD1 went unverified against the DNA. TRBV21-1 is annotated as a pseudogene. CDR3 length: 15 amino acids. The CDR3 loop reads CASSTRQGFSYEQYF. In DNA, the CDR3 is TGTGCCAGCAGCACCCGACAGGGGTTCTCCTACGAGCAGTACTTC.

The genes are TRBV5-1 and TRBJ2-3; 10 bases agree with TRBD2. The germline gives CDR1 SGHRS, CDR2 YFSETQ. CDR3 length: 18 residues. V shed 4 bases and J 1 base; nucleotides not matched to a gene: 12. The CDR3 DNA is TGCGCCAGCAGCCGGGGGCTAGCGGGGGCCCTCGGCACAGATACGCAGTATTTT. It is translated as CASSRGLAGALGTDTQYF.

The V gene is TRBV7-2, the J gene TRBJ1-1; unclear D gene. Looked up from germline, CDR1 is SGHTA and CDR2 is FQGNSA. Trimming cost V 1 base and J 2 bases, with 8 bases left between them. The CDR3 spans 14 residues. The CDR3 DNA reads TGTGCCAGCAGCTTAGGTCCCCGTAACACTGAAGCTTTCTTT. This gives the protein CASSLGPRNTEAFF.

The J gene is TRBJ2-1, the V gene TRBV24-1, with 13 bases fitting TRBD2. Germline values: CDR1 KGHDR, CDR2 SFDVKD. Unmatched junction bases numbered 2, after V lost 0 bases and J lost 7 bases. The CDR3 consists of 16 residues. The CDR3 spells CATSDLGTSGANEQFF. The CDR3 region has the DNA TGTGCCACCAGTGATTTGGGGACTAGCGGGGCGAATGAGCAGTTCTTC.

This sequence joins TRBV6-6 and TRBJ2-7; 9 nucleotides line up with TRBD1. Trimming at V came to 5 bases and at J to 3 bases, leaving 14 bases not matched to a gene. This CDR3 is 17 amino acids long. Germline values: CDR1 MNHNY, CDR2 SVGAGI (reference sequence). The CDR3 DNA reads TGTGCCAGCAGTCTCCGATTTCCGGGACAGGGTAACTACGAGCAGTACTTC. It specifies CASSLRFPGQGNYEQYF.

This chain's CDR3 is CASSPAGWTPGNEQFF. The CDR3 DNA is TGTGCCAGCAGCCCGGCAGGATGGACCCCGGGAAATGAGCAGTTCTTC. V and J are TRBV11-2 and TRBJ2-1; a weak D match, TRBD2 (5 bases). Per germline, CDR1 SGHAT and CDR2 FQNNGV. The CDR3 contains 16 residues. Trimming stripped 5 bases from V and 7 bases from J, with 21 bases between.

The gene calls are TRBV5-6 and TRBJ2-7, with a weak D call TRBD1 (5 bases). The germline gives CDR1 SGHDT, CDR2 YYEEEE. The CDR3 sequence is 14 residues long. Between the trimmed V and J ends, which lost 6 bases and 2 bases, there was a span of 15 bases. The DNA of the CDR3 is TGTGCCAGCACCGGAGCAGGGCTGGCCTACGAGCAGTACTTC. It specifies CASTGAGLAYEQYF.

The rearrangement links TRBV24-1 to TRBJ2-7, with D possibly being TRBD2 (6 bases). From germline, CDR1 is KGHDR and CDR2 SFDVKD. The CDR3 loop spans 12 amino acids. Trimming pared 5 bases from V and 2 bases from J, leaving 6 bases between. CDR3 nucleotide sequence: TGTGCCACCAGTGGCGGGACCTACGAGCAGTACTTC. This sequence encodes CATSGGTYEQYF.

J is TRBJ1-1 and V is TRBV27; possibly TRBD1 for D (6 bases). Germline CDR1 reads MNHEY; CDR2 reads SMNVEV (reference sequence). V lost 2 bases and J 0 bases, leaving 10 bases between the germline ends. CDR3 length: 15 amino acids. This CDR3 is CASSLEGHLNTEAFF. As DNA, the CDR3 is TGTGCCAGCAGTTTAGAGGGACACCTGAACACTGAAGCTTTCTTT.

This rearrangement joins TRBV3-1 (or the pseudogene TRBV3-2) to TRBJ1-1; D perhaps matches TRBD1 (5 bases). Germline V gives CDR1 LGHDT, CDR2 YNNKEL (reference sequence). With 1 base removed from V and 1 base from J, the gap between germline ends came to 10 bases. This CDR3 is built from 15 residues. The CDR3 bases are TGTGCCAGCAGCCAAGTGATAGGACAGAACACTGAAGCTTTCTTT. It codes for CASSQVIGQNTEAFF.